The clone carrying this T cell receptor (beta chain) was observed a handful of times. Its antigen is still unknown. The data were taken from a study of neurological immune-mediated disorders. Study observations and caveats: No CDR3 amino acid sequences were shared by expanded clones across subjects, suggesting private repertoires in all groups. Whereas HTLV-1-associated myelopathy showed the most TCR clonal expansion, multiple sclerosis showed the least, with levels below those of healthy controls.

Stated time point: longitudinal time-point 1 (baseline). Germline CDR1 is SGHRS and CDR2 is YFSETQ. Trimming stripped 0 bases from V and 0 bases from J, with 8 bases between. The CDR3 consists of 15 residues. cDNA synthesis was performed by 5'RACE with 10-nucleotide random UMIs. TCRdb re-analysed the 5' RACE reads in MiXCR, keeping a single row per CDR3 protein. The sample contains around 71,000 distinct CDR3 sequences, approximately 14% of which appear only once. The V gene is TRBV5-1, the J gene TRBJ2-3, with no clear D. The receptor was derived from a female donor with HTLV-1-associated myelopathy (HAM/TSP). The sequencing sample was made of PBMCs. The chain's CDR3 is CASSLDNPSTDTQYF. The CDR3 DNA reads as TGCGCCAGCAGCTTGGATAATCCTAGCACAGATACGCAGTATTTT.